Below are 14 T cell receptor beta chains sequenced from a single sample in a study of blood T cell repertoires in COVID-19. Sequenced by immunoSEQ multiplex PCR; TCRdb stores in-frame clones only, minus some. Of 180,000 or so clones listed, about 86% were seen once; the top ten hold around 3.6%. Input material: PBMCs or T cells enriched from blood (not recorded which). The receptors stem from a woman aged 45 to 65 in a cohort exposed to, infected with or recovered from COVID-19 (not recorded which).

The gene calls are TRBV9 and TRBJ2-7, with 8 bases identical to TRBD2. Germline lookup yields CDR1 SGDLS and CDR2 YYNGEE. The CDR3 is made up of 18 amino acids. The trim removed 3 bases at V and 2 bases at J, leaving 16 bases unmatched. CDR3 DNA sequence: TGTGCCAGCAGCGCGGGGGGGCGCTTGGGACCTGGCACCTACGAGCAGTACTTC. Its protein product is CASSAGGRLGPGTYEQYF.

The chain joins TRBV4-2 to TRBJ1-5; a weak D match, TRBD1 (6 bases). V lost 1 base to trimming and J lost 5 bases, with 12 bases between them. CDR1 is LGHNA, CDR2 YNFKEQ, per germline. The CDR3 spans 15 residues. CDR3 residues: CASSQGVGADQPQHF. The CDR3 bases are TGTGCCAGCAGCCAAGGGGTGGGGGCCGATCAGCCCCAGCATTTT.

This clone was seen more than once but under ten times. The chain employs TRBV29-1 and TRBJ2-3; 12 bases match TRBD2. Trimming took 5 bases from V and 3 from J; bases not matched to a gene: 6. The CDR3 loop spans 15 amino acids. Germline assignment: CDR1 SQVTM and CDR2 ANQGSEA. In DNA, the CDR3 is TGCAGCGTTAAGACTAGCGGGAGTTTTACAGATACGCAGTATTTT. It is translated as CSVKTSGSFTDTQYF.

The chain joins TRBV11-2 to TRBJ2-1; D is possibly TRBD1 (6 bases). CDR1 and CDR2 (germline): SGHAT, FQNNGV. V was trimmed by 4 bases and J by 5 bases, leaving 9 bases between them. The CDR3 is 13 amino acids. The CDR3 sequence is CASSSDRNNEQFF. CDR3 DNA sequence: TGTGCCAGCAGCTCGGACAGAAACAATGAGCAGTTCTTC. The whole variable domain, filled in from reference TRBV11-2 and TRBJ2-1, reads EAGVAQSPRYKIIEKRQSVAFWCNPISGHATLYWYQQILGQGPKLLIQFQNNGVVDDSQLPKDRFSAERLKGVDSTLKIQPAKLEDSAVYLCASSSDRNNEQFFGPGTRLTVL.

V usage is TRBV9 and J usage is TRBJ1-2; 7 nucleotides agree with TRBD1. V was clipped by 3 bases and J by 0 bases; unmatched bases: 2. Germline V gives CDR1 SGDLS, CDR2 YYNGEE. The CDR3 runs 14 residues. CDR3 sequence reads: CASSATGANYGYTF. The CDR3 nucleotides read TGTGCCAGCAGCGCAACAGGGGCTAACTATGGCTACACCTTC.

The gene calls are TRBV25-1 and TRBJ1-1; D may be TRBD1 (5 bases). V gave up 2 bases and J gave up 2 bases, with 18 bases separating them. The length of the CDR3 is 17 residues. CDR1 is MGHDK, CDR2 SYGVNS, per germline. CDR3 nucleotide sequence: TGTGCCAGCAGTGAACCGGGGAAGGGACTAGTAAACACTGAAGCTTTCTTT. Amino acids: CASSEPGKGLVNTEAFF.

The V call is TRBV27, the J call TRBJ1-6, with D unclear. V was pared by 6 bases and J by 5 bases, with 14 bases between. The CDR3 has 15 residues. The germline CDR1 and CDR2 sequences are MNHEY and SMNVEV (reference sequence). CDR3 loop: CASRGGWADNSPLHF. The DNA of the CDR3 is TGTGCCAGCAGGGGCGGGTGGGCCGATAATTCACCCCTCCACTTT.

The chain carries TRBV7-3 and TRBJ2-6; D may be TRBD2 (6 bases). The CDR3 length is 15 residues. Germline V gene lookup returns CDR1 SGHTA and CDR2 FQGTGA. V shed 5 bases and J shed 4 bases, with 12 bases lying between them. In DNA, the CDR3 is TGTGCCAGCAGCCCGGGACTGACGGGGGCCAACGTCCTGACTTTC. Amino acid sequence: CASSPGLTGANVLTF. Together with reference TRBV7-3 and TRBJ2-6, the CDR3 gives the full variable domain: GAGVSQTPSNKVTEKGKYVELRCDPISGHTALYWYRQSLGQGPEFLIYFQGTGAADDSGLPNDRFFAVRPEGSVSTLKIQRTERGDSAVYLCASSPGLTGANVLTFGAGSRLTVL.

The chain employs TRBV27 and TRBJ1-1; perhaps TRBD1 as D (5 bases). Trimming cost V 5 bases and J 0 bases, with 10 bases left between them. Germline V gives CDR1 MNHEY, CDR2 SMNVEV (reference sequence). The CDR3 extends over 14 amino acids. CDR3 DNA sequence: TGTGCCAGCAGTCCCCGACAGATGAACACTGAAGCTTTCTTT. Protein sequence: CASSPRQMNTEAFF.

This clone turned up a few times. The chain links TRBV27 to TRBJ2-7, with 7 bases identical to TRBD1. Germline trimming cut 6 bases from V and 2 bases from J; bases unmatched to any gene: 4. The germline V gene has CDR1 MNHEY and CDR2 SMNVEV (reference sequence). This CDR3 has 13 residues. This chain's CDR3 is CASSYDRAYEQYF. The CDR3 DNA follows: TGTGCCAGCAGCTATGACAGGGCCTACGAGCAGTACTTC.

This clone appeared once. This chain connects TRBV4-1 to TRBJ2-3; TRBD2 agrees at 10 bases. Trimming at V came to 6 bases and at J to 5 bases, leaving 5 bases not matched to a gene. The CDR3 totals 14 residues. Germline V gene lookup returns CDR1 MGHRA and CDR2 YSYEKL. CDR3 in amino acids: CASRGLAGEDTQYF. CDR3 DNA: TGCGCCAGCAGGGGGCTAGCGGGAGAAGATACGCAGTATTTT.

The chain links TRBV19 to TRBJ1-1; no firm D call. The CDR3 sequence is 14 residues long. Per germline, CDR1 LNHDA and CDR2 SQIVND (reference sequence). Trimming removed 3 bases from V and 2 bases from J, with 10 bases in between. CDR3 residues: CASSIWGVNTEAFF. The CDR3, as DNA: TGTGCCAGTAGTATTTGGGGAGTAAACACTGAAGCTTTCTTT. Using reference TRBV19 and TRBJ1-1 for the parts outside the CDR3, the full variable domain is DGGITQSPKYLFRKEGQNVTLSCEQNLNHDAMYWYRQDPGQGLRLIYYSQIVNDFQKGDIAEGYSVSREKKESFPLTVTSAQKNPTAFYLCASSIWGVNTEAFFGQGTRLTVV.

The chain links TRBV10-1 to TRBJ1-5; no clear D gene. In germline, CDR1 is WNHNN, CDR2 SYGVQD (reference sequence). The V and J ends lost 5 bases and 4 bases respectively, with 6 bases between them. The CDR3 is 12 residues long. In nucleotides, the CDR3 is TGCGCCAGCAGTAACACGAATCAGCCCCAGCATTTT. Translation: CASSNTNQPQHF.

The rearrangement links TRBV7-3 to TRBJ2-2; possible D gene TRBD1, 8 bases. Germline V CDR1 and CDR2: SGHTA, FQGTGA. The CDR3 totals 15 residues. Trimming removed 9 bases from V and 6 bases from J, with 20 bases in between. CDR3 protein: CASPGGQAGAGELFF. CDR3 bases: TGTGCCAGTCCGGGGGGACAGGCTGGGGCCGGGGAGCTGTTTTTT.